One TCR beta chain is described in this entry. Its antigen is unknown. In germline, CDR1 is MNHEY, CDR2 SMNVEV (reference sequence). The CDR3 has 14 amino acids. Trimming cost V 0 bases and J 0 bases, with 5 bases left between them. Inclusion required at least two post-ART and at least one pre-ART PBMC samples. DNA was extracted from about 1-10 million thawed cryopreserved PBMC. Sequencing used immunoSEQ v3.0 at survey level. The data were produced by immunoSEQ multiplex PCR, yet TCRdb's version contains in-frame clones alone and is incomplete. In the table there are about 33,000 clones, roughly 97% of which are singletons. These data are taken from a study of long-term antiretroviral therapy in people with HIV. Findings and caveats of the study: In HIV, the repertoires covered a tighter span of CDR3 lengths than in controls. Every time point showed a repertoire led by clones expanded before ART.

The chain combines TRBV27 with TRBJ1-2, with D hard to call. The TCR comes from a man aged 25-45 years with HIV. Source: unsorted PBMCs, taken 6.9 years after starting antiretroviral therapy. In DNA form, the CDR3 reads TGTGCCAGCAGTTTATCAATGTCTAACTATGGCTACACCTTC. Translation gives CASSLSMSNYGYTF.